Listed below are T cell receptor beta chains from one sample, sequenced in a study of shared clonotypes between healthy human individuals. Sequenced by immunoSEQ multiplex PCR; TCRdb stores in-frame clones only, minus some. The table lists 2,100,000 or so clones, roughly 95% of them singletons. The sequenced sample consisted of naive CD4+ T cells sorted from blood. Receptor source: a man aged 18 to 30 in good health. CDR3s include the opening cysteine and the closing phenylalanine or tryptophan. Each record gives: clone size, D gene, V gene, J gene, CDR3 DNA, CDR3 protein. A D gene is named only where the DNA matches it firmly. Clone size, where shown, is once, few, many, or a class for clones that have expanded.

>NA|TRBD2|TRBV5-1|TRBJ2-2
TGCGCCAGCAGCCTCGAAGCGGGGGCCGGGGAGCTGTTTTTT
CASSLEAGAGELFF
>NA|TRBD2|TRBV30|TRBJ2-2
TGTGCCTGGCGAGTCGGGGGGGGCCCCCGAGTAGCCGGGGAGCTGTTTTTT
CAWRVGGGPRVAGELFF
>once|NA|TRBV6-1|TRBJ1-1
TGTGCCAGCAGTGTGCTTCTGGGAAACACTGAAGCTTTCTTT
CASSVLLGNTEAFF
>NA|TRBD1|TRBV6-1|TRBJ1-2
TGTGCCAGCAGTGAAGGGGCAGGGGGCGATTATGGCTACACCTTC
CASSEGAGGDYGYTF
>NA|TRBD2|TRBV7-8|TRBJ2-1
TGTGCCAGCAGCTTAGTTGTCACTAGCGGGAGTAATGAGCAGTTCTTC
CASSLVVTSGSNEQFF
>NA|NA|TRBV7-3|TRBJ2-3
TGTGCCAGCAGGCTTTTTCTGCTAGCCGGGGGAAGCACAGATACGCAGTATTTT
CASRLFLLAGGSTDTQYF
>NA|NA|TRBV11-2|TRBJ2-7
TGTGCCAGCAGCTTAGCAGTATACGAGCAGTACTTC
CASSLAVYEQYF
>NA|NA|TRBV10-1|TRBJ2-1
TGCGCCAGCAGTGACCCGGGGAGAAATGAGCAGTTCTTC
CASSDPGRNEQFF
>NA|TRBD2|TRBV7-2|TRBJ2-7
TGTGCCAGCAGCTTAGGGCGGGGGAGCTACGAGCAGTACTTC
CASSLGRGSYEQYF
>NA|TRBD1|TRBV9|TRBJ1-2
TGTGCCAGCAGCCCCCCGACAGGGGTCTATGGCTACACCTTC
CASSPPTGVYGYTF
>few|NA|TRBV7-2|TRBJ1-2
TGTGCCAGCAGCTTGGGCAGCTATGGCTACACCTTC
CASSLGSYGYTF
>NA|TRBD1|TRBV9|TRBJ2-7
TGTGCCAGCAGTCGTACAGGGGATCCCTACGAGCAGTACTTC
CASSRTGDPYEQYF
>NA|TRBD2|TRBV28|TRBJ2-1
TGTGCCAGCATTCAAAGAGCGGGGGGTTTCAATGAGCAGTTCTTC
CASIQRAGGFNEQFF
>once|TRBD1|TRBV28|TRBJ1-1
TGTGCCAGCAGGAGGGGGCCCGCGGGCACTGAAGCTTTCTTT
CASRRGPAGTEAFF
>once|TRBD1|TRBV7-9|TRBJ1-4
TGTGCCAGCAGTCCAACAGGGGCAACTAATGAAAAACTGTTTTTT
CASSPTGATNEKLFF
>NA|TRBD2|TRBV5-1|TRBJ2-4
TGCGCCAGCAGCGCGGGGGGGGCGCTAGCCAAAAACATTCAGTACTTC
CASSAGGALAKNIQYF
>NA|NA|TRBV6-5|TRBJ2-7
TGTGCCAGCAGTTATGGGGGGCCCTACGAGCAGTACTTC
CASSYGGPYEQYF
>NA|TRBD2|TRBV5-1|TRBJ2-1
TGCGCCAGCAGCTCCAGAGCGGGAGGGTCTAGGGATGAGCAGTTCTTC
CASSSRAGGSRDEQFF
>once|NA|TRBV9|TRBJ1-2
TGTGCCAGCAGCGTAGGTCTCGGGTATGGCTACACCTTC
CASSVGLGYGYTF
>NA|NA|TRBV9|TRBJ2-5
TGTGCCAGCAGCGTGGGCTCTGAAGGGGAGACCCAGTACTTC
CASSVGSEGETQYF
>NA|TRBD1|TRBV25-1|TRBJ1-4
TGTGCCAGCATGAGGACAGGGACTAATGAAAAACTGTTTTTT
CASMRTGTNEKLFF
>once|TRBD2|TRBV6-5|TRBJ2-7
TGTGCCAGCAGGAGGGCACGAGCGGGAGGGTACGAGCAGTACTTC
CASRRARAGGYEQYF
>NA|NA|TRBV25-1|TRBJ1-2
TGTGCCAGCAGTGAAGGTGGGGACTTCAACTATGGCTACACCTTC
CASSEGGDFNYGYTF
>NA|NA|TRBV4-1|TRBJ2-3
TGCGCCAGCAGCCAAGACCGACTCCGGGCAGATACGCAGTATTTT
CASSQDRLRADTQYF
>NA|NA|TRBV30|TRBJ1-3
TGTGCCTGGAGTGCCGGGACTACCGGAAACACCATATATTTT
CAWSAGTTGNTIYF
>NA|TRBD2|TRBV28|TRBJ2-5
TGTGCCAGCAGTTTCCTACTTGGGACTAGCGGATTACAAGAGACCCAGTACTTC
CASSFLLGTSGLQETQYF
>NA|NA|TRBV6-1|TRBJ1-1
TGTGCCAGCAACGAGCGGGTCGGTGAAGCTTTCTTT
CASNERVGEAFF
>NA|NA|TRBV7-2|TRBJ1-5
TGTGCCAGCAGCTACTCAGGGGCTTATCAGCCCCAGCATTTT
CASSYSGAYQPQHF
>NA|NA|TRBV30|TRBJ1-1
TGTGCCTGGAATACTCAGGAGAACACTGAAGCTTTCTTT
CAWNTQENTEAFF
>NA|TRBD1|TRBV7-9|TRBJ1-5
TGTGCCAGCAGCTTAGAGGGGGCCAGCAATCAGCCCCAGCATTTT
CASSLEGASNQPQHF
>once|NA|TRBV19|TRBJ2-7
TGTGCCAGTAGTATGTCCCCAGGGAATCCCTACGAGCAGTACTTC
CASSMSPGNPYEQYF
>NA|TRBD2|TRBV4-3|TRBJ2-1
TGCGCCAGCAGCCAAACTACTAGCGGGAGGGCCGCCAATGAGCAGTTCTTC
CASSQTTSGRAANEQFF
>once|NA|TRBV7-9|TRBJ1-5
TGTGCCAGCAGCGCGTCTAGGGAGGAGGGCAATCAGCCCCAGCATTTT
CASSASREEGNQPQHF
>NA|NA|TRBV5-1|TRBJ2-6
TGCGCCAGCAGCCCCCAGGGCGCTGGGGCCAACGTCCTGACTTTC
CASSPQGAGANVLTF
>NA|NA|TRBV7-2|TRBJ1-5
TGTGCCAGCAGCTTAGAGGCGTACTCGGGATGGCAGCCCCAGCATTTT
CASSLEAYSGWQPQHF
>NA|NA|TRBV6-5|TRBJ1-4
TGTGCCAGCAGGAGACGGGGAAATGAAAAACTGTTTTTT
CASRRRGNEKLFF
>NA|TRBD2|TRBV10-3|TRBJ2-1
TGTGCCATCAGTGAAAGCGGGGGCTCCTACAATGAGCAGTTCTTC
CAISESGGSYNEQFF
>NA|TRBD1|TRBV6-1|TRBJ1-1
TGTGCCAGCAGTGAACAGGGGGCCCTGAACACTGAAGCTTTCTTT
CASSEQGALNTEAFF
>NA|NA|TRBV18|TRBJ1-3
TGTGCCAGCTCACCAAACGTCGGAGGGGCGGAAAACACCATATATTTT
CASSPNVGGAENTIYF
>NA|NA|TRBV5-8|TRBJ2-2
TGTGCCAGCAGCTTGGGTGCAGGGATGGACACCGGGGAGCTGTTTTTT
CASSLGAGMDTGELFF
>NA|NA|TRBV18|TRBJ1-1
TGTGCCAGCTCCTCCGACAGGAACACTGAAGCTTTCTTT
CASSSDRNTEAFF
>NA|NA|TRBV11-3|TRBJ1-1
TGTGCCAGCAGCTTAGGGCAGGGCAGTAGGACTGAAGCTTTCTTT
CASSLGQGSRTEAFF
>NA|NA|TRBV10-2|TRBJ2-1
TGCGCCAGCAGCCGTAGCTCCTACAATGAGCAGTTCTTC
CASSRSSYNEQFF
>many|NA|TRBV13|TRBJ2-7
TGTGCCAGCACCCTCATGGGAAACGAGCAGTACTTC
CASTLMGNEQYF
>NA|NA|TRBV4-1|TRBJ1-1
TGCGCCAGCAGCCGCATAACGAACACTGAAGCTTTCTTT
CASSRITNTEAFF
>NA|TRBD1|TRBV10-2|TRBJ1-1
TGCGCCAGCAGTCCCGGGACAGGGGTTAAGATCACTGAAGCTTTCTTT
CASSPGTGVKITEAFF
>NA|TRBD1|TRBV28|TRBJ1-5
TGTGCCAGCATCCCCAGGGGGGTTCAGCCCCAGCATTTT
CASIPRGVQPQHF
>NA|NA|TRBV6-5|TRBJ1-1
TGTGCCAGCAGATCTTATACCTCGGATGCGCCCGAAGCTTTCTTT
CASRSYTSDAPEAFF
>NA|TRBD2|TRBV5-1|TRBJ2-3
TGCGCCAGCAGCTTGGGGGCTAGCGGGGACACAGATACGCAGTATTTT
CASSLGASGDTDTQYF